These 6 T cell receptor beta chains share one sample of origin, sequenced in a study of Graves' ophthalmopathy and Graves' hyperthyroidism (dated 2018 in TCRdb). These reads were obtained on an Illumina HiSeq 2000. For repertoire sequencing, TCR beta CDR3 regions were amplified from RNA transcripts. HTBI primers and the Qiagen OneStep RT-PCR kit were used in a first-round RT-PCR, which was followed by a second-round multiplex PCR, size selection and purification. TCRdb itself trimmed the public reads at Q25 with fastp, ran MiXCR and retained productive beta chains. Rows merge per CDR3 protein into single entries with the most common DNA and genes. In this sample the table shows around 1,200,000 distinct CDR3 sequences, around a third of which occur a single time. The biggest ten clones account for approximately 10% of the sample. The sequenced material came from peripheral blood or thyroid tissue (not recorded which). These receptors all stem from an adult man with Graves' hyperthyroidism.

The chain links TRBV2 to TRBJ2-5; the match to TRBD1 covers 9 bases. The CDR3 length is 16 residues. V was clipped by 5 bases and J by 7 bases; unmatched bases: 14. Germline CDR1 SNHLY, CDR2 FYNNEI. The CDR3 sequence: CASSTRPGQGIGTQYF. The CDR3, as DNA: TGTGCCAGCAGTACCCGACCGGGACAGGGTATCGGGACCCAGTACTTC.

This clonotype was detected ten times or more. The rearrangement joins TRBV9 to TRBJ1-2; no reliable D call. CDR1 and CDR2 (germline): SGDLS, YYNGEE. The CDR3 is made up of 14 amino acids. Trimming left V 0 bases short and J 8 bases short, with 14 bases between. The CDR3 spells CASSVGSKGQGYTF. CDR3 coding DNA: TGTGCCAGCAGCGTAGGTTCGAAGGGCCAAGGCTACACCTTC.

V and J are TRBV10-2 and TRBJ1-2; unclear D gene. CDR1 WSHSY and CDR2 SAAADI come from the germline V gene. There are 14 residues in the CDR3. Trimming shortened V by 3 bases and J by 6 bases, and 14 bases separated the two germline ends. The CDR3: CASSEGLLTNGYTF. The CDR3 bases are TGCGCCAGCAGTGAAGGCCTACTCACTAATGGCTACACCTTC.

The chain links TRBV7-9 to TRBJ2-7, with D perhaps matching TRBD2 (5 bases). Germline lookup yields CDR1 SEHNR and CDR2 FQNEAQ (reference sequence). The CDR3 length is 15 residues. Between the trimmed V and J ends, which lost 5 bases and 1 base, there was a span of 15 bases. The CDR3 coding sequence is TGTGCCAGCAGCCCACTTTGGAGGCATTCCTACGAGCAGTACTTC. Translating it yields CASSPLWRHSYEQYF. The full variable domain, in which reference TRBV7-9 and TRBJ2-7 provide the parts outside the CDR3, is DTGVSQNPRHKITKRGQNVTFRCDPISEHNRLYWYRQTLGQGPEFLTYFQNEAQLEKSRLLSDRFSAERPKGSFSTLEIQRTEQGDSAMYLCASSPLWRHSYEQYFGPGTRLTVT.

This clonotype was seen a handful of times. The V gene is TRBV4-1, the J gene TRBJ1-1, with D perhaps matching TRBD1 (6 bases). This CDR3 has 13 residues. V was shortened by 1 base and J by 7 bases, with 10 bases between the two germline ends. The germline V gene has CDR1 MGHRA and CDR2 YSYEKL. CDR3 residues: CASSQGTEGEAFF. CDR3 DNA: TGCGCCAGCAGCCAAGGGACAGAGGGTGAAGCTTTCTTT.

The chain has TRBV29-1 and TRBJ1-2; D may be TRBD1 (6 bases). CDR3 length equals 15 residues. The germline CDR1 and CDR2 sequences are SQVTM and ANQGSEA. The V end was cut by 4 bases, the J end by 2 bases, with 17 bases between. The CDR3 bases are TGCAGCGTTGGAGGGGGGGGACTAGGGAACTATGGCTACACCTTC. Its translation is CSVGGGGLGNYGYTF.